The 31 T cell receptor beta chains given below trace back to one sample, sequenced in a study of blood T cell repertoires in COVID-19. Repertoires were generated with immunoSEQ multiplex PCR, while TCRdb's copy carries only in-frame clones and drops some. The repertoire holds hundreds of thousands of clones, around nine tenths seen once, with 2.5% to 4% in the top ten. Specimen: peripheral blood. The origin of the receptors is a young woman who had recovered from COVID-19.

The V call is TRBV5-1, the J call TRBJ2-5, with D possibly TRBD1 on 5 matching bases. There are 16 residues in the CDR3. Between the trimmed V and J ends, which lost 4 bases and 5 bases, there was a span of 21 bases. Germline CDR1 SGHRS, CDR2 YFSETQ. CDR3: CASSLPVGVNTETQYF. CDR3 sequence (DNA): TGCGCCAGCAGCCTACCGGTAGGGGTCAATACGGAGACCCAGTACTTC.

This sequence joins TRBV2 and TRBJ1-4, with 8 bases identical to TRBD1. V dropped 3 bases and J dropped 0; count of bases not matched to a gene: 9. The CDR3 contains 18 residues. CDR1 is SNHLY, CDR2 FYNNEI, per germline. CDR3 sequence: CASSDVGRGRATNEKLFF. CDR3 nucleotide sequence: TGTGCCAGCAGTGACGTGGGCAGGGGGCGTGCAACTAATGAAAAACTGTTTTTT. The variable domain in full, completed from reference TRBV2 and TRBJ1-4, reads EPEVTQTPSHQVTQMGQEVILRCVPISNHLYFYWYRQILGQKVEFLVSFYNNEISEKSEIFDDQFSVERPDGSNFTLKIRSTKLEDSAMYFCASSDVGRGRATNEKLFFGSGTQLSVL.

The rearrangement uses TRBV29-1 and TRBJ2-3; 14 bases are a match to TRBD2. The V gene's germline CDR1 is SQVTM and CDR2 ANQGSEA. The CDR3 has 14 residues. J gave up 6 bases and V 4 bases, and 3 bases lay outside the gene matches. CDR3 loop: CSVGGLAGADTQYF. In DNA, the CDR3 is TGCAGCGTTGGGGGACTAGCGGGAGCGGATACGCAGTATTTT.

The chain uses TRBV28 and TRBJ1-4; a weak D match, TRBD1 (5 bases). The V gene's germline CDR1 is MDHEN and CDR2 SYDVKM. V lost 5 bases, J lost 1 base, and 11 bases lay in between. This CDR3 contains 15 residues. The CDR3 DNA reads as TGTGCCAGCAGTAGTCCAGACAGAACTAATGAAAAACTGTTTTTT. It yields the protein CASSSPDRTNEKLFF. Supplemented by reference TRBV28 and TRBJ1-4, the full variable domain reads DVKVTQSSRYLVKRTGEKVFLECVQDMDHENMFWYRQDPGLGLRLIYFSYDVKMKEKGDIPEGYSVSREKKERFSLILESASTNQTSMYLCASSSPDRTNEKLFFGSGTQLSVL.

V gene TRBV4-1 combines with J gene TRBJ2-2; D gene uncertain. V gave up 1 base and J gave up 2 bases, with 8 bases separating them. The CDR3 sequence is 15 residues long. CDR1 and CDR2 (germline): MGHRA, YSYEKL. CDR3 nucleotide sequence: TGCGCCAGCAGCCAAGTTGCGGTAAACACCGGGGAGCTGTTTTTT. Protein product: CASSQVAVNTGELFF.

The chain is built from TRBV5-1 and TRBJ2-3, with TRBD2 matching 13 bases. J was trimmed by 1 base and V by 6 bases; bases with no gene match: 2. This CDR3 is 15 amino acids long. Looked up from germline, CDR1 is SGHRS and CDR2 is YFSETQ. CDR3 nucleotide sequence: TGCGCCAGCACCGGACTAGCGGGGGGCACAGATACGCAGTATTTT. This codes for CASTGLAGGTDTQYF.

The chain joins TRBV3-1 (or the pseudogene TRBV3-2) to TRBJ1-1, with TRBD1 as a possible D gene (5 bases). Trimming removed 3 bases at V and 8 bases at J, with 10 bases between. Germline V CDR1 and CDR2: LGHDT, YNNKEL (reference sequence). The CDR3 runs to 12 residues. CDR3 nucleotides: TGTGCCAGCAGCCACTCGGGGGTGGAAGCTTTCTTT. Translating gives CASSHSGVEAFF.

The CDR3 here is CASSQVSGTGSQPQHF. DNA for the CDR3: TGTGCCAGCAGCCAAGTTTCCGGGACAGGGTCTCAGCCCCAGCATTTT. The V call is TRBV3-1 (or the pseudogene TRBV3-2), the J call TRBJ1-5, with 9 bases matching TRBD1. Germline CDR1 reads LGHDT; CDR2 reads YNNKEL (reference sequence). The CDR3 totals 16 residues. The trim removed 1 base at V and 6 bases at J, leaving 7 bases unmatched.

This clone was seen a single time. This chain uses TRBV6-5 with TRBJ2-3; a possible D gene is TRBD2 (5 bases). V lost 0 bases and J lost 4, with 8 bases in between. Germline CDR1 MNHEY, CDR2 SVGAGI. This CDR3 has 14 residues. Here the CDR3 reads CASSYSEGPDTQYF. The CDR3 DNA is TGTGCCAGCAGTTACTCCGAGGGCCCAGATACGCAGTATTTT.

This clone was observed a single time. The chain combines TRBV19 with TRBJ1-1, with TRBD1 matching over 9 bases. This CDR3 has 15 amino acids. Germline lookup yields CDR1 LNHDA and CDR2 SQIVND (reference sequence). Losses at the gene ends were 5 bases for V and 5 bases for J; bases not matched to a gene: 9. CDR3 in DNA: TGTGCCAGTAGTCGCCCTGACAGGGGGTGGACTGAAGCTTTCTTT. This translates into CASSRPDRGWTEAFF. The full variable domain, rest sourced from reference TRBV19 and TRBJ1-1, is DGGITQSPKYLFRKEGQNVTLSCEQNLNHDAMYWYRQDPGQGLRLIYYSQIVNDFQKGDIAEGYSVSREKKESFPLTVTSAQKNPTAFYLCASSRPDRGWTEAFFGQGTRLTVV.

CDR3 in amino acids: CASGSLAVEGIQYF. The CDR3 nucleotides are TGTGCTAGTGGGAGCCTAGCCGTGGAGGGCATTCAGTACTTC. J is TRBJ2-4 and V is TRBV12-5; D is possibly TRBD2 (6 bases). The V gene's germline CDR1 is LGHNT and CDR2 FRNRAP. Trimming pared 6 bases from V and 9 bases from J, leaving 18 bases between. This CDR3 is built from 14 residues.

CDR3 loop: CASRPQGQTNEKLFF. The CDR3 DNA follows: TGTGCCAGCCGACCACAGGGTCAAACTAATGAAAAACTGTTTTTT. J is TRBJ1-4 and V is TRBV4-2; TRBD1 is a possible D gene (6 bases). From germline, CDR1 is LGHNA and CDR2 YNFKEQ. Trimming took 8 bases from V and 1 from J, leaving 14 bases between them. The CDR3 has 15 residues.

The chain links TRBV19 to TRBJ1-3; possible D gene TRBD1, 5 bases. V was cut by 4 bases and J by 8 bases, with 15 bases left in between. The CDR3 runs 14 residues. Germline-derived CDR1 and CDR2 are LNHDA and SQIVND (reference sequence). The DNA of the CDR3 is TGTGCCAGTAGTAGTGGCACAGGAACGCACACCATATATTTT. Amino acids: CASSSGTGTHTIYF.

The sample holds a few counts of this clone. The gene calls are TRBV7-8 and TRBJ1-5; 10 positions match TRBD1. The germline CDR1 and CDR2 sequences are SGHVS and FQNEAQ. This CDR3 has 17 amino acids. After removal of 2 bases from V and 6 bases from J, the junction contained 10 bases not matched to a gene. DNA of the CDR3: TGTGCCAGCAGCTTAAGGGGATGGGGACAGGGGAGTCAGCCCCAGCATTTT. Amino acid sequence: CASSLRGWGQGSQPQHF.

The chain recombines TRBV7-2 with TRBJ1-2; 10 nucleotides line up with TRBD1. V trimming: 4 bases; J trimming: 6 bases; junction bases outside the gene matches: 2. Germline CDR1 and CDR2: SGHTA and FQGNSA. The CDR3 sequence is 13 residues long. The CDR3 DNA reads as TGTGCCAGCAGCTCGACAGGGGGCCATGGCTACACCTTC. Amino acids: CASSSTGGHGYTF.

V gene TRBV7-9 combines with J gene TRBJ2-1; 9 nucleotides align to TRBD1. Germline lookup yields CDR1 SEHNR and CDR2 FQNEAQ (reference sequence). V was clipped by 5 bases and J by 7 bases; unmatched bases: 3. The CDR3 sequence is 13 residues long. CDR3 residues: CASSRDRVNEQFF. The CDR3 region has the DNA TGTGCCAGCAGCCGGGACAGGGTAAATGAGCAGTTCTTC.

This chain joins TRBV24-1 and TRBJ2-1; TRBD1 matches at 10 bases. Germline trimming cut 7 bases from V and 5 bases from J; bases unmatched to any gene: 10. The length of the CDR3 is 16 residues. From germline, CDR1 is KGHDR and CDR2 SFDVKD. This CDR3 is CATSGPGQGTDNEQFF. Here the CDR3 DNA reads TGTGCCACCAGCGGGCCGGGACAGGGGACCGACAATGAGCAGTTCTTC.

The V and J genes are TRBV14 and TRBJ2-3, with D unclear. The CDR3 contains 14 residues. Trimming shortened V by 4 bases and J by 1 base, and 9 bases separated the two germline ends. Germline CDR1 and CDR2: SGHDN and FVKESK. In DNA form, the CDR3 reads TGTGCCAGCAGCCGGGCAGGCGGCACAGATACGCAGTATTTT. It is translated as CASSRAGGTDTQYF. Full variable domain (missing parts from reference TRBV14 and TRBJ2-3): EAGVTQFPSHSVIEKGQTVTLRCDPISGHDNLYWYRRVMGKEIKFLLHFVKESKQDESGMPNNRFLAERTGGTYSTLKVQPAELEDSGVYFCASSRAGGTDTQYFGPGTRLTVL.

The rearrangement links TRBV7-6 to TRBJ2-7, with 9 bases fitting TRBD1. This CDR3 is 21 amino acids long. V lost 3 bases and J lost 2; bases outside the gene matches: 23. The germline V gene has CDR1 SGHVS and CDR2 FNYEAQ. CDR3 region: CASSFLRLAGQGSTKTYEQYV. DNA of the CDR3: TGTGCCAGCAGCTTTCTCCGTTTGGCGGGACAGGGTTCTACAAAGACCTACGAGCAGTACGTC.

Here the CDR3 DNA reads TGCGCCAGCAGCCACGAGATGCGGACAGGGACTAATTCACCCCTCCACTTT. Translation gives CASSHEMRTGTNSPLHF. The chain employs TRBV4-3 and TRBJ1-6, with TRBD1 matching over 8 bases. Germline V gives CDR1 LGHNA, CDR2 YSLEER. The V gene end was trimmed by 3 bases and the J gene end by 6 bases; junction bases not matched to a gene: 10. The CDR3 has 17 amino acids.

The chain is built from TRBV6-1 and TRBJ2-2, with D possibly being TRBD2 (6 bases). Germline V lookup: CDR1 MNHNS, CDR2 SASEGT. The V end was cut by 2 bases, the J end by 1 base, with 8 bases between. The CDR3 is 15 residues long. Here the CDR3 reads CASSEFGGNTGELFF. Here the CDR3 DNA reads TGTGCCAGCAGTGAATTCGGGGGGAACACCGGGGAGCTGTTTTTT.

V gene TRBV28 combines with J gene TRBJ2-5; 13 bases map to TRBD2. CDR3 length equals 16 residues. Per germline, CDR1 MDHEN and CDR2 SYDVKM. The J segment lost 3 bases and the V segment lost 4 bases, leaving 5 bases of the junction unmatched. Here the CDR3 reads CASSSGLAGVEETQYF. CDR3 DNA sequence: TGTGCCAGCAGTTCCGGACTAGCGGGAGTAGAAGAGACCCAGTACTTC.

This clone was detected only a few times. CDR3 sequence: CASSQTSKAEQYV. In DNA, the CDR3 is TGTGCCAGCAGCCAAACCTCTAAAGCCGAGCAGTACGTC. J is TRBJ2-7 and V is TRBV6-5; D remains unclear. CDR3 length equals 13 residues. Germline CDR1 is MNHEY and CDR2 is SVGAGI. The ends were cut back, 6 bases at V and 6 bases at J, with 15 bases in the middle.

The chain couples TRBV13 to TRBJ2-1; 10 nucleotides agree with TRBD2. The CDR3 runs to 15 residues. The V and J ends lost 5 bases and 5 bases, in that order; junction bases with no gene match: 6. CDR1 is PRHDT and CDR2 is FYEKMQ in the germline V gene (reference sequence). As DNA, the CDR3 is TGTGCCAGCAGCCCAGGACTAGCGGAGGACAATGAGCAGTTCTTC. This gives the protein CASSPGLAEDNEQFF.

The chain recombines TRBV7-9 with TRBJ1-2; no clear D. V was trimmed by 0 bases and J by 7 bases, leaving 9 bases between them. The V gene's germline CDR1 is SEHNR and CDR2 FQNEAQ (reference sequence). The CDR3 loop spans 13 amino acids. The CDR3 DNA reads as TGTGCCAGCAGCTTAGCCCAGGCGGGTGGCTACACCTTC. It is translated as CASSLAQAGGYTF.

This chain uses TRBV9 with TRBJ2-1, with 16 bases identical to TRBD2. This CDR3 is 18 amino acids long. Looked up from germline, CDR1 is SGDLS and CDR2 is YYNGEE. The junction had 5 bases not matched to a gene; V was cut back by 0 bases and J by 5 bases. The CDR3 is CASSVGSGLAGGNNEQFF. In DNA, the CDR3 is TGTGCCAGCAGCGTAGGTTCGGGACTAGCGGGAGGGAACAATGAGCAGTTCTTC.

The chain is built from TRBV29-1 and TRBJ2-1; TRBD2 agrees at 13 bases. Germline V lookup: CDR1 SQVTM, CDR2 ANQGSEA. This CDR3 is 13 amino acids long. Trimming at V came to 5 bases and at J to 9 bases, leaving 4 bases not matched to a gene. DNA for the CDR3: TGCAGCGTTTGGACTAGCGGGAGTGGTGAGCAGTTCTTC. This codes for CSVWTSGSGEQFF.

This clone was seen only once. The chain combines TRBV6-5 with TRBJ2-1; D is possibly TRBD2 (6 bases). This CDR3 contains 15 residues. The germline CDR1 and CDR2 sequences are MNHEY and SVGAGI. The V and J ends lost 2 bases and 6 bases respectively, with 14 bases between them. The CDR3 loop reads CASSYDWGEVNEQFF. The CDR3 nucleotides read TGTGCCAGCAGTTACGATTGGGGGGAGGTCAATGAGCAGTTCTTC.

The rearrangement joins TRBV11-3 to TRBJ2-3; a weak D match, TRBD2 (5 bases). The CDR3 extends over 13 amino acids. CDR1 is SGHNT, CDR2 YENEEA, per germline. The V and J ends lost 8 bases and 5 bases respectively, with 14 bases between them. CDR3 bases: TGTGCCAGCGCAGGACGGGATGGAGATACGCAGTATTTT. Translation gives CASAGRDGDTQYF.

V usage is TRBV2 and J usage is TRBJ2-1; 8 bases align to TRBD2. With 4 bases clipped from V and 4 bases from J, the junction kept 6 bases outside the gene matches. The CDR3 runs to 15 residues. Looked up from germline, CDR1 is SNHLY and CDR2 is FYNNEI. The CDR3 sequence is CASSGASGQYNEQFF. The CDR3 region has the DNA TGTGCCAGCAGTGGGGCTAGCGGGCAGTACAATGAGCAGTTCTTC.

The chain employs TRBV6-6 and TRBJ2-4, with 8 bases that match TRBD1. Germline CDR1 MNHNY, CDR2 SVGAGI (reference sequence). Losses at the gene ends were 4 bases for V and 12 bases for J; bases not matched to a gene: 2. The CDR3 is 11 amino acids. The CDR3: CASSWTGPQYF. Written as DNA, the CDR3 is TGTGCCAGCAGTTGGACAGGGCCTCAGTACTTC.